These T cell receptor beta chains were read from a single sample in a study of response to subunit inactivated influenza vaccine. TCRdb reprocessed the RT-PCR reads with MiXCR, giving one entry per CDR3 protein. This table has roughly 700,000 distinct CDR3 sequences, approximately 13% appearing once. The starting material was PBMCs from blood, obtained around two weeks before vaccination. The receptors were gathered from a man aged 45-65 years who received an inactivated influenza vaccine. Each CDR3 is given with its conserved first and last residue. A D gene is named only where the DNA matches it firmly. Not every row has a clone size; where given, it reads once, few, many or a size class.

size	D	V	J	DNA	CDR3
many	TRBD2	TRBV18	TRBJ2-1	TGTGCCAGCTCTCAAAACGGGGGGGCCGGGGATGAGCAGTTCTTC	CASSQNGGAGDEQFF
-	TRBD1	TRBV5-5	TRBJ2-7	TGTGCCAGCAGCTTGTTTCAGGGGGCTGCGTTGGAGCAGTACTTC	CASSLFQGAALEQYF
-	-	TRBV7-9	TRBJ2-2	TGTGCCAGCAGCTTACGGCCCGGGGAGCTGTTTTTT	CASSLRPGELFF
few	-	TRBV29-1	TRBJ2-5	TGCAGCTTCCCGCGGCAAGAGACCCAGTACTTC	CSFPRQETQYF
-	-	TRBV7-2	TRBJ2-2	TGTGCCAGCAAACTCGTAGCGGTCGCGAACACCGGGGAGCTGTTTTTT	CASKLVAVANTGELFF
many	-	TRBV3-1	TRBJ1-6	TGTGCCAGCAGCATGGTGGGGGGTAATTCACCCCTCCACTTT	CASSMVGGNSPLHF
few	-	TRBV20-1	TRBJ2-7	TGCAGTGCTAGGGGGTCTCTAGCCACCTACGAGCAGTACTTC	CSARGSLATYEQYF
few	TRBD2	TRBV7-9	TRBJ2-7	TGTGCCAGCAGCTTGGGGGGGGTGCAGTACTTC	CASSLGGVQYF
many	-	TRBV27	TRBJ2-1	TGTGCCAGCAGTCCCGACAGCTACAATGAGCAGTTCTTC	CASSPDSYNEQFF
few	-	TRBV7-2	TRBJ2-1	TGTGCCAGCAGCTTAGGAGTAGCGGCGTACAATGAGCAGTTCTTC	CASSLGVAAYNEQFF
-	-	TRBV6-2/TRBV6-3	TRBJ2-7	TGTGCCAGCAGTTACGGTCTCGGGACGCCCCGAGGCGAGCAGTACTTC	CASSYGLGTPRGEQYF
-	TRBD2	TRBV28	TRBJ2-7	TGTGCCAGCAGCAGTAGGCTAGCGGGAGGCACTTACGAGCAGTACTTC	CASSSRLAGGTYEQYF
few	-	TRBV20-1	TRBJ2-4	TGCAGTGCTAGAGGACTAGTCAGGTTAAACATTCAGTACTTC	CSARGLVRLNIQYF
-	-	TRBV7-2	TRBJ1-2	TGTGCCAGCAGCGTGAGGGGGGTCGGTGGTGGCTACACCTTC	CASSVRGVGGGYTF
-	-	TRBV4-3	TRBJ2-7	TGCGCCAGCAGCCAAGATCCCCTCGGGTCGCGAGGCGAGCAGTACTTC	CASSQDPLGSRGEQYF
-	-	TRBV30	TRBJ2-1	TGTGCCTGGGGGGCGGGTTCCTACAATGAGCAGTTCTTC	CAWGAGSYNEQFF
-	-	TRBV5-1	TRBJ2-3	TGCGCCAGCAGCTTCGGAGGGGTCGTGTTAGATACGCAGTATTTT	CASSFGGVVLDTQYF
-	-	TRBV3-1	TRBJ1-2	TGTGCCAGCAGCCAAGCGACGGACAGAGATAACTATGGCTACACCTTC	CASSQATDRDNYGYTF
few	-	TRBV28	TRBJ1-3	TGTGCCAGCAGTTCTGCAGGGGCACGAGGAAACACCATATATTTT	CASSSAGARGNTIYF
many	-	TRBV7-9	TRBJ1-3	TGTGCCAGCAGCTCCGACACAGGGTTCGGAAACACCATATATTTT	CASSSDTGFGNTIYF
-	-	TRBV11-2	TRBJ2-7	TGTGCCAGCAGCTTATCCCAAGGAGACCCTACCTACGAGCAGTACTTC	CASSLSQGDPTYEQYF
few	TRBD1	TRBV7-2	TRBJ1-2	TGTGCCAGCAGCCGCAGAGCGGGGACAGTTTCTAACTATGGCTACACCTTC	CASSRRAGTVSNYGYTF
-	TRBD1	TRBV20-1	TRBJ2-5	TGCAGTGCTAGCCCAAACAGGGGTGAGACCCAGTACTTC	CSASPNRGETQYF
few	-	TRBV18	TRBJ2-6	TGTGCCAGCTCACCAGAGAGCTCTGGGGCCAACGTCCTGATTTTC	CASSPESSGANVLIF
-	-	TRBV28	TRBJ2-3	TGTGCCAGCAGGGACTCACAGGGCCCCACAGATACGCAGTATTTT	CASRDSQGPTDTQYF
-	-	TRBV27	TRBJ2-7	TGTGCCAGCAGGAAGGTCGGCCTTACCTACGAGCAGTACTTC	CASRKVGLTYEQYF